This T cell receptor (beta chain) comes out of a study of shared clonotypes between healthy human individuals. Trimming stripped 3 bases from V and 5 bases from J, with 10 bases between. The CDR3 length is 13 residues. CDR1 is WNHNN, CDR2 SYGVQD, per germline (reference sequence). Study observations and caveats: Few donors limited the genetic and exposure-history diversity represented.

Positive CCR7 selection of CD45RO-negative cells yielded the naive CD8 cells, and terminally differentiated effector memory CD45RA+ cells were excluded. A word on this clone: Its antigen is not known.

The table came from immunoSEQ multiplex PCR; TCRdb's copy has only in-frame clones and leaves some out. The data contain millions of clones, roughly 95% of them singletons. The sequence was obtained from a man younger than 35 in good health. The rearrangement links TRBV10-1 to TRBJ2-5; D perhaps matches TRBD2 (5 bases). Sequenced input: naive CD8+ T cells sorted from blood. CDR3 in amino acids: CASSDGGWETQYF. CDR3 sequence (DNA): TGCGCCAGCAGTGATGGCGGGTGGGAGACCCAGTACTTC.